The 3 T cell receptor beta chains given below trace back to one sample, sequenced in a study of shared clonotypes between healthy human individuals. The assay was immunoSEQ multiplex PCR, and TCRdb's table has in-frame clones only and misses some. Of approximately 2.4 million clones listed, nearly 97% are singletons. The specimen sequenced was naive CD4+ T cells sorted from blood. Subset meaning: CD45RA+ positively selected. These receptors originate from a man in his late teens or twenties in good health.

The chain links TRBV25-1 to TRBJ2-7; D gene uncertain. From germline, CDR1 is MGHDK and CDR2 SYGVNS. The CDR3 covers 13 residues. The V gene lost 3 bases and the J gene lost 2 bases, with 8 bases spanning the gap. The DNA of the CDR3 is TGTGCCAGCAGTGACTCCGAACCCTACGAGCAGTACTTC. Its protein product is CASSDSEPYEQYF.

This chain links TRBV7-9 with TRBJ2-5; D gene ambiguous. The CDR3 loop spans 15 amino acids. Per germline, CDR1 SEHNR and CDR2 FQNEAQ (reference sequence). V lost 4 bases and J 2 bases, leaving 14 bases between the germline ends. CDR3 protein: CASSWRSPTQETQYF. The CDR3 DNA is TGTGCCAGCAGCTGGCGGAGCCCTACGCAAGAGACCCAGTACTTC.

V usage is TRBV2 and J usage is TRBJ1-2; D not resolved. CDR3 length: 15 residues. Germline V CDR1 and CDR2: SNHLY, FYNNEI. V lost 0 bases to trimming and J lost 1 base, with 9 bases between them. The CDR3 reads CASSEAWADNYGYTF. CDR3 nucleotide sequence: TGTGCCAGCAGTGAAGCCTGGGCGGATAACTATGGCTACACCTTC. Combining the CDR3 with reference TRBV2 and TRBJ1-2 gives the whole variable domain EPEVTQTPSHQVTQMGQEVILRCVPISNHLYFYWYRQILGQKVEFLVSFYNNEISEKSEIFDDQFSVERPDGSNFTLKIRSTKLEDSAMYFCASSEAWADNYGYTFGSGTRLTVV.